This T cell receptor beta chain was identified in a study of response to subunit inactivated influenza vaccine. Germline CDR1 reads SEHNR; CDR2 reads FQNEAQ (reference sequence). V lost 1 base and J 1 base, leaving 9 bases between the germline ends. The CDR3 totals 15 residues. Whole-study results and caveats: The authors proposed limited new T cell recruitment per seasonal influenza vaccination.

As for this clonotype: Its antigen remains unknown.

TCRdb used MiXCR to reprocess the RT-PCR reads, holding one entry per CDR3 protein. The repertoire holds around 750,000 distinct CDR3 sequences, with less than 25% as singletons. This receptor was obtained from a man aged 45-65 years who received an inactivated influenza vaccine. Sequencing was performed on PBMCs from blood, taken about 5 days after vaccination. The V gene is TRBV7-9, the J gene TRBJ2-3; weak D call: TRBD2 (6 bases). CDR3 amino acids: CASSLGEVGTDTQYF. The CDR3 nucleotides read TGTGCCAGCAGCTTAGGGGAGGTGGGCACAGATACGCAGTATTTT.